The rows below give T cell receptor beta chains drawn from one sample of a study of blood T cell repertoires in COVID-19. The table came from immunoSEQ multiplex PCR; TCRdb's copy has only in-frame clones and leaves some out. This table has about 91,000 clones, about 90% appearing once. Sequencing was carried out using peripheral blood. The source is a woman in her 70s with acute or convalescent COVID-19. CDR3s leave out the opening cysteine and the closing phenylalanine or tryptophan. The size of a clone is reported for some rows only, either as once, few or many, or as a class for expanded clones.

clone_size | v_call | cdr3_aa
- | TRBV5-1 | ASSPSGWRNSPLH
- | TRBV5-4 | ASSSAETMNTEAF
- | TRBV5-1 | ASRPVVAGGETQY
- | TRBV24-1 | ATGTSGSIHTQY
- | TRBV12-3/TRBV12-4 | ASSRDRASPLH
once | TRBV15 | ATSGQGFGNTIY
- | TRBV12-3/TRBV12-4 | ASSWTGYYGYT
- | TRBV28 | ASSEAGATYNEQF
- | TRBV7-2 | ASSFGTSGRRRGDTQY
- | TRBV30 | AWGVSGRDTQY
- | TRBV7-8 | ASSPGAQGGTGYT
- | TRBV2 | ASKKLAENYEQY
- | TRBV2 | ASRRHAETKPNEQF
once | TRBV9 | ASGPGLLNEQF
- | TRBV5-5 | ASSLNRDLGEAF
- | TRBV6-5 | ASSYSRGALSYEQY
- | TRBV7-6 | ASSYRSGTVYNEQF
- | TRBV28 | ASGGLTGSNEKLF
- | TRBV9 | ASSPLSGSSTDTQY
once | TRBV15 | ATDTGDNYGYT
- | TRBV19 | ASSTRIRDSLAKNIQY
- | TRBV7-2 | ASSQTSDPSRYGYT
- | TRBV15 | ATSRGLAGAGELF
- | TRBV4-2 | ASSPTGGRGRTEAF
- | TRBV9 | ASSMGPSPDEQY
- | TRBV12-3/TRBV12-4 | ASSTQGNTIY
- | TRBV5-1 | ASSLMTPLRNTIY
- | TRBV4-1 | ASSHGLAASLDTGELF
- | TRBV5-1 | ASSLAGVSYEQY
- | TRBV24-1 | ATSGREGTGSNEQF
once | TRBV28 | ASSDAEQGRSGANVLT
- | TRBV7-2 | ASSLGTSGRGVRGEQY
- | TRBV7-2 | ASSPGSGPYGYT
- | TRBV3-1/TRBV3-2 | ASSQNPGVGETQY
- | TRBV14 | ASSQHPTSGTHYEQY
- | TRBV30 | AWSRGSYNEQF
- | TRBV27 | ASSRQGVPGNQPQH
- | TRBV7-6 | ASSLAPGVGETQY
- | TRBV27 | ASSLGQNYGYT
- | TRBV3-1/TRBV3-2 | ASSQDPALIGTSGSPDTQY
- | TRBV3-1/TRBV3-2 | ASSPASVFQPQH
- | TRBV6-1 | ASSDPHTGAEQY
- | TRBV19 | ASSIAGTYAYEQY
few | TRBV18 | ASSTADEKLF
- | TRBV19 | ASSITGVGANAF